This TCR beta chain was sequenced for a study of T cell responses to AZD1222 COVID-19 vaccine. Study results and limitations: Repertoires in all cases were sampled only once the peak T cell response had passed.

This clone was detected only once. The antigen remains unidentified. Assay: immunoSEQ multiplex PCR; the TCRdb copy retains only in-frame clones and omits some. The sample has 250,000 to 300,000 clones; approximately 94% are singletons. V lost 4 bases, J lost 1 base, and 7 bases stayed unmatched. CDR1 is SGHRS, CDR2 YFSETQ, per germline. This CDR3 is built from 15 residues. This chain joins TRBV5-1 and TRBJ1-1; 7 bases map to TRBD1. This TCR was sampled from an adult who received the AZD1222 COVID-19 vaccine. Sequencing was performed on peripheral blood, taken 28 days after the second AZD1222 dose. CDR3 loop: CASSPQRTGNTEAFF. DNA for the CDR3: TGCGCCAGCAGCCCACAGCGGACAGGGAACACTGAAGCTTTCTTT. Based on the CDR3 plus reference TRBV5-1 and TRBJ1-1, the full variable domain is KAGVTQTPRYLIKTRGQQVTLSCSPISGHRSVSWYQQTPGQGLQFLFEYFSETQRNKGNFPGRFSGRQFSNSRSEMNVSTLELGDSALYLCASSPQRTGNTEAFFGQGTRLTVV.